The 3 T cell receptor beta chains in this list originate from one sample, sequenced in a study of T cell changes during pregnancy in multiple sclerosis (dated by TCRdb to about 2019). Receptors were amplified or captured by the immunoSEQ multiplex PCR assay. Drawn from immuneACCESS, this table holds only the in-frame rearrangements with V and J called that TCRdb kept. Clones are partly lost; checked studies trace under half to an unresolved V gene and leave the rest unexplained. Present in this sample are some 54,000 clones, around 93% of which were seen just once. Approximately 2% of the sample is taken by the ten largest. Material: peripheral blood, obtained after pregnancy. The receptors stem from a female donor with multiple sclerosis, enrolled in a pregnancy study.

The chain recombines TRBV11-2 with TRBJ2-5; D not certain. The germline CDR1 and CDR2 sequences are SGHAT and FQNNGV. Deletions cut 5 bases from V and 3 bases from J, with 4 bases between. This CDR3 is 11 amino acids long. The CDR3 DNA reads as TGTGCCAGCAGCCCAAAAGAGACCCAGTACTTC. Residues: CASSPKETQYF. Full variable domain (remainder filled in from reference TRBV11-2 and TRBJ2-5): EAGVAQSPRYKIIEKRQSVAFWCNPISGHATLYWYQQILGQGPKLLIQFQNNGVVDDSQLPKDRFSAERLKGVDSTLKIQPAKLEDSAVYLCASSPKETQYFGPGTRLLVL.

V is TRBV27 and J is TRBJ1-1, with 7 positions matching TRBD1. The CDR3 is 13 residues long. Germline trimming cut 1 base from V and 11 bases from J; bases unmatched to any gene: 7. Germline CDR1 reads MNHEY; CDR2 reads SMNVEV (reference sequence). CDR3 nucleotides: TGTGCCAGCAGTTTATACAGGGGCGCCGACGCTTTCTTT. This codes for CASSLYRGADAFF.

V and J are TRBV5-1 and TRBJ2-2, with TRBD2 matching 13 bases. The length of the CDR3 is 20 residues. The V segment lost 2 bases and the J segment 8 bases; nucleotides outside the gene matches: 18. The germline V gene has CDR1 SGHRS and CDR2 YFSETQ. CDR3 protein: CASSFWGTSGNRPDLGELFF. The CDR3 DNA sequence: TGCGCCAGCAGCTTTTGGGGGACTAGCGGGAATCGGCCAGATCTTGGGGAGCTGTTTTTT.